The present T cell receptor beta chain was sequenced within a study of beta chain features in type 1 diabetes. Study-wide context: There were 107,917,701 sorted cells examined across all samples. Study results and caveats: A moderate, significant TCRB CDR3 shortening appeared in type 1 diabetes across four CD4+ subsets. Compared to healthy donors, patients appeared to have naive, central memory and Treg TCRB repertoires that were more alike.

Expressed TCRB transcripts were sequenced because the entire RNA isolate underwent reverse transcription. TCRdb's copy holds only in-frame clones and misses some; the assay was immunoSEQ multiplex PCR. The sample has 130,000 to 150,000 clones, about a tenth seen once; the top ten hold about 0.61%. Per donor, one heparinised blood draw averaged about 100 mL. CDR3 length: 13 residues. The V gene lost 0 bases and the J gene lost 6 bases, with 9 bases spanning the gap. The germline gives CDR1 SGHVS, CDR2 FNYEAQ. About this clone itself: As yet, its antigen is unknown.

This sequence originates from a man between 18 and 35 years old in good health. The chain links TRBV7-6 to TRBJ2-7; TRBD2 might be the D (6 bases). Sample: central memory CD4+ T cells from blood. The CDR3 protein is CASSLADGGEQYF. The CDR3 DNA reads TGTGCCAGCAGCTTAGCGGACGGGGGCGAGCAGTACTTC.